Following are 17 T cell receptor beta chains from one sample sequenced in a study of glioma-infiltrating T cells. Amplification of TCR alpha and beta CDR3 regions from RNA used iRepertoire nested multiplex PCR. TCRdb fed the multiplex PCR reads into MiXCR, producing one record per CDR3 protein. The sample has a few hundred thousand distinct CDR3 sequences; about 40% are singletons. Input material: glioma tissue, nonneoplastic brain tissue, or PBMCs (not recorded which). Source of these receptors: a human donor with low-grade glioma or glioblastoma, undergoing nonglioma brain surgery, or in good health (not recorded which).

About this clonotype itself: Mismatch with germline at one junction end may stem from a read error. The chain has TRBV4-1 and TRBJ1-3, with unresolved D. The CDR3 covers 16 residues. Germline-derived CDR1 and CDR2 are MGHRA and YSYEKL. CDR3 loop: CASSQEVALSGNTIYF. The CDR3 region has the DNA TGCGCCAGCAGTCAAGAAGTGGCCCTCTCTGGAAACACCATATATTTT.

This chain's CDR3 is CASSRGQGIHEQFF. The DNA for the CDR3 is TGTGCCAGCAGCCGAGGACAGGGGATACATGAGCAGTTCTTC. J is TRBJ2-1 and V is TRBV3-1, with 9 bases lining up with TRBD1. Germline V gene data show CDR1 as LGHDT and CDR2 as YNNKEL (reference sequence). V trimming: 4 bases; J trimming: 8 bases; junction bases outside the gene matches: 6. The length of the CDR3 is 14 residues.

Only a few counts were recorded for this clonotype. V is TRBV3-1 and J is TRBJ2-7; the match to TRBD2 covers 10 bases. Germline-derived CDR1 and CDR2 are LGHDT and YNNKEL (reference sequence). The CDR3 runs 15 residues. J gave up 0 bases and V 5 bases, and 4 bases lay outside the gene matches. CDR3 in amino acids: CASSWSGRASYEQYF. The CDR3 DNA follows: TGTGCCAGCAGCTGGAGCGGGAGGGCCTCCTACGAGCAGTACTTC.

A word on this clonotype: It may be a read error: a sequence one base away is much more abundant. This rearrangement joins TRBV20-1 to TRBJ1-5, with D possibly TRBD1 on 5 matching bases. Trimming cost V 5 bases and J 3 bases, with 8 bases left between them. The CDR3 loop spans 12 amino acids. The germline gives CDR1 DFQATT, CDR2 SNEGSKA (reference sequence). The CDR3 nucleotides are TGCAGTGCTTGGGACGTCAATCAGCCCCAGCATTTT. It yields the protein CSAWDVNQPQHF.

The V gene is TRBV12-3 or TRBV12-4, the J gene TRBJ2-2, with D possibly TRBD1 on 5 matching bases. The CDR3 is 15 amino acids. V was clipped by 3 bases and J by 7 bases, with 15 bases between them. The CDR3 DNA reads as TGTGCCAGCAGTTTTTATCAGGGCTCGGGCGGGGAGCTGTTTTTT. It yields the protein CASSFYQGSGGELFF.

This clonotype was detected ten times or more. The CDR3 reads CASSSRGIGYEQYF. The DNA for the CDR3 is TGTGCCAGCAGTTCCCGGGGAATCGGCTACGAGCAGTACTTC. V and J are TRBV28 and TRBJ2-7; possibly TRBD2 for D (5 bases). This CDR3 is built from 14 residues. V gave up 4 bases and J gave up 3 bases, with 13 bases separating them. The germline gives CDR1 MDHEN, CDR2 SYDVKM.

In nucleotides, the CDR3 is TGTGCCAGCAGCTTGGCCCCAGGCGATAGCGGGGGAACTAATGAAAAACTGTTTTTT. It translates to CASSLAPGDSGGTNEKLFF. The V call is TRBV5-4, the J call TRBJ2-3, with D perhaps TRBD1 (5 bases). The closer fit of TRBJ1-4 to the DNA end suggests the J call may be wrong. Germline values: CDR1 SGHNT, CDR2 YYREEE (reference sequence). The CDR3 contains 19 residues.

A few counts support this clonotype. This rearrangement joins TRBV20-1 to TRBJ1-4; TRBD1 is a possible D gene (5 bases). CDR1 is DFQATT and CDR2 is SNEGSKA in the germline V gene (reference sequence). Trimming removed 1 base from V and 4 bases from J, with 13 bases in between. CDR3 length: 15 residues. The CDR3 nucleotides are TGCAGTGCTAGAGGGAGGGGAGATTATAATGAAAAACTGTTTTTT. Translating it yields CSARGRGDYNEKLFF.

The rearrangement links TRBV10-3 to TRBJ2-7; D gene uncertain. The germline CDR1 and CDR2 sequences are ENHRY and SYGVKD. This CDR3 has 15 residues. Between the trimmed V and J ends, which lost 5 bases and 2 bases, there was a span of 16 bases. The CDR3 loop is CAISNYETSPYEQYF. The CDR3 nucleotides read TGTGCCATCAGTAATTATGAGACTTCCCCCTACGAGCAGTACTTC.

This clonotype has more than one count but fewer than ten. The rearrangement uses TRBV7-9 and TRBJ2-1; D perhaps matches TRBD2 (5 bases). The CDR3 is made up of 14 amino acids. V lost 5 bases and J 9 bases, leaving 17 bases between the germline ends. Germline CDR1 and CDR2: SEHNR and FQNEAQ (reference sequence). In DNA form, the CDR3 reads TGTGCCAGCAGCCAAAACACACTAGGGATTGAGCAGTTCTTC. Amino acid sequence: CASSQNTLGIEQFF.

This clonotype turned up a few times. V usage is TRBV20-1 and J usage is TRBJ2-7; D is perhaps TRBD2 (6 bases). V was shortened by 6 bases and J by 2 bases, with 20 bases between the two germline ends. The CDR3 runs 15 residues. The V gene's germline CDR1 is DFQATT and CDR2 SNEGSKA (reference sequence). CDR3 amino acids: CSAQLPGRGTYEQYF. Written as DNA, the CDR3 is TGCAGTGCCCAACTCCCGGGACGGGGGACCTACGAGCAGTACTTC.

Concerning this clonotype itself: Being one base from a much bigger clone, this may be a read error. The chain has TRBV28 and TRBJ1-1; D possibly corresponds to TRBD1 (6 bases). The CDR3 runs to 14 residues. From germline, CDR1 is MDHEN and CDR2 SYDVKM. Between the trimmed V and J ends, which lost 5 bases and 6 bases, there was a span of 16 bases. CDR3 in amino acids: CASSVTGFFAEAFF. In nucleotides, the CDR3 is TGTGCCAGCAGTGTGACAGGATTTTTCGCTGAAGCTTTCTTT.

A note on this clonotype: It may be a read error: a sequence one base away is much more abundant. This CDR3 is missing its conserved last phenylalanine or tryptophan, likely due to a read error. The chain joins TRBV20-1 to TRBJ1-5; 7 nucleotides align to TRBD1. The CDR3 spans 14 residues. The trim removed 6 bases at V and 3 bases at J, leaving 8 bases unmatched. In germline, CDR1 is DFQATT, CDR2 SNEGSKA (reference sequence). CDR3 sequence: CSAAGQYLNQPQHS. CDR3 DNA sequence: TGCAGTGCCGCGGGACAGTATCTCAATCAGCCCCAGCATTCT.

This clonotype was seen ten or more times. The chain couples TRBV28 to TRBJ1-2; D is unresolved. CDR3 size: 15 residues. Germline V lookup: CDR1 MDHEN, CDR2 SYDVKM. V was clipped by 10 bases and J by 4 bases, with 22 bases between them. The CDR3 loop is CATEKSWARAYGYTF. Here the CDR3 DNA reads TGTGCCACCGAAAAGTCATGGGCGAGGGCCTATGGCTACACCTTC.

This clonotype was seen only once. An end of the junction does not agree with germline; a read error may underlie this. This chain connects TRBV4-1 to TRBJ1-5; D ambiguous. The V gene's germline CDR1 is MGHRA and CDR2 YSYEKL. The CDR3 is 14 amino acids. The CDR3 is CAISQDTSNQPQHF. CDR3 DNA: TGCGCCATCAGCCAAGACACGAGCAATCAGCCCCAGCATTTT.

The chain joins TRBV2 to TRBJ2-5, with TRBD1 matching 7 bases. This CDR3 has 15 residues. V was pared by 1 base and J by 1 base, with 3 bases of the junction left unmatched. Per the germline V gene, CDR1 is SNHLY and CDR2 is FYNNEI. The CDR3 reads CASSEGDRFQETQYF. Written as DNA, the CDR3 is TGTGCCAGCAGTGAAGGGGACAGATTCCAAGAGACCCAGTACTTC.

This clonotype was seen once. The chain combines TRBV11-2 with TRBJ1-1; D ambiguous. The CDR3 length is 12 residues. V shed 4 bases and J shed 2 bases, with 5 bases lying between them. Per germline, CDR1 SGHAT and CDR2 FQNNGV. The CDR3 nucleotides read TGTGCCAGCAGCTACACAAACACTGAAGCTTTCTTT. This sequence encodes CASSYTNTEAFF.